This T cell receptor beta chain stems from a study of blood T cell repertoires in COVID-19 (dated by TCRdb to about 2020). For context, the study as a whole: Samples covering the acute and convalescent phases of COVID-19 were provided by collaborators in the United States, Italy and Spain. The prospective study material was composed of cDNA or gDNA derived from T cells, B-cell-depleted T cells, or PBMCs. The dataset comprised deeply sampled blood TCRbeta repertoires from subjects exposed to, actively infected with, or recovered from COVID-19. The repertoires were released in a freely available public database intended as a resource for research on the immune response to SARS-CoV-2. The samples were drawn from the first 160 participants of the ongoing ImmuneRACE study and from 1,254 subjects provided by 6 global collaborators. Nearly every sample came with metadata listing a de-identified subject ID, COVID-19 status, age in years and sex. HLA class I and class II types, where available, came from metadata supplied by the sample provider rather than from assay-based typing.

The CDR3, from cysteine to phenylalanine, totals 15 residues. Only the CDR3 portion is preserved as DNA: 45 bases, with reading frame beginning at the first base. The trim is 3 bases for V and 7 bases for J, with a gap of 16 bases between the germline ends. Per the germline V gene (reference sequence), SGHNT is the CDR1 and YYREEE is the CDR2. The immunoSEQ Assay, a bias-controlled multiplex PCR, was used to amplify TCRbeta CDR3 regions from genomic DNA. Per the authors' processing: Within the assay, amplification of reference gene primers was used to estimate how many nucleated cells each sample contained. Sequence reads were collapsed and filtered to measure the absolute abundance of every unique TCRbeta CDR3 rearrangement. For each sample, productive Simpson clonality was calculated by taking the square root of Simpson's diversity index across productive rearrangements. This immuneACCESS table, as held by TCRdb, lists in-frame sequences with V and J called but not all clones. Of the missing ones, under half trace to an unresolved V gene in checked studies; the others have no known cause. V, J and clone size are taken as reported in that table, and D and trimming were inferred from the DNA itself. The sample table lists 150,000 to 200,000 clones, 65% to 85% of them with a count of one. The top ten hold 7% to 9% of the sample.

This clone was seen once. What this receptor recognizes is not known. The record has no base qualities; no much larger clone is one base away. The paper's findings and limits, for the study overall: The amount of clinical and demographic metadata varied by source and participant and was provided uncurated.

Participants in the prospective study were enrolled through a virtual design, were aged roughly 18 to 90 years, and lived in 20 to 30 United States geographic areas. In the prospective study, participants were assigned to cohorts based on the clinical history participants reported in a screening survey and a study questionnaire. Recovered participants in ImmuneRACE Cohort 3 were defined by two consecutive negative NP/OP PCR tests, clearance by a healthcare professional, or resolution of symptoms. In the prospective study, whole blood, serum and a nasopharyngeal or oropharyngeal swab were collected from each participant by mobile phlebotomists. Participants in the prospective study had the option to provide additional blood draws and questionnaires over a roughly 2-month period. Before DNA extraction, prospective study blood samples were shipped either frozen or at room temperature.

The sequence derives from a man aged 35-49 years who had recovered from COVID-19. Material for sequencing was PBMCs or T cells enriched from blood (not recorded which). Recombination connected TRBV5-4 to TRBJ1-4, and TRBD1 may be the D gene, going by 6 matching bases. The sequenced DNA is TGTGCCAGCAGCTATAGACAGGCTGGCGGTGAAAAACTGTTTTTT. It codes for CASSYRQAGGEKLFF.